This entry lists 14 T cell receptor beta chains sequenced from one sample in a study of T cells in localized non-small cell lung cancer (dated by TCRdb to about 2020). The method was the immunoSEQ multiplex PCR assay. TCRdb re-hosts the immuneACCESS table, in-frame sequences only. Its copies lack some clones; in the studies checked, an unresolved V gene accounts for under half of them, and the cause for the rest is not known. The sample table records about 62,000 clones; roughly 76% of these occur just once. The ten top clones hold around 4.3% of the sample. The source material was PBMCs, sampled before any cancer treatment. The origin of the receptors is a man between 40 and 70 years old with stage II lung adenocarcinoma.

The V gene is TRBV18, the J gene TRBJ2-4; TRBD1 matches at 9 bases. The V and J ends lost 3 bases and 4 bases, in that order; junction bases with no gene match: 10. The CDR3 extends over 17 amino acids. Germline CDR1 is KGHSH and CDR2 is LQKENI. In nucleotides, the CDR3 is TGTGCCAGCTCACCTTCGAGAGCGACAGGGGGAAAAAACATTCAGTACTTC. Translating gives CASSPSRATGGKNIQYF.

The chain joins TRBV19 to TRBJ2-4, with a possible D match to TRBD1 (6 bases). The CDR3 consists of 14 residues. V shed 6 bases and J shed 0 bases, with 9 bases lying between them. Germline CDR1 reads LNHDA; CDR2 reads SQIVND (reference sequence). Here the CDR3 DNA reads TGTGCCAGTAGGTTACAGGGAGCCAAAAACATTCAGTACTTC. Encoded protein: CASRLQGAKNIQYF.

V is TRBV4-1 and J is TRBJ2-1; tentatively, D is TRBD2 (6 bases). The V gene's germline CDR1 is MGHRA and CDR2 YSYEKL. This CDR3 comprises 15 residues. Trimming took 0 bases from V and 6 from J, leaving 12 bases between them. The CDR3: CASSQDLLGGNEQFF. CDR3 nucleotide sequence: TGCGCCAGCAGCCAAGACCTCTTGGGGGGCAATGAGCAGTTCTTC.

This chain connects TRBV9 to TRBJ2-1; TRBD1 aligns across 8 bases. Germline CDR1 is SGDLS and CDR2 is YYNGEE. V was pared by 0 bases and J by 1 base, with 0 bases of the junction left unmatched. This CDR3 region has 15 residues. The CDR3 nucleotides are TGTGCCAGCAGCGTAGGGACAGGGTCCTACAATGAGCAGTTCTTC. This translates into CASSVGTGSYNEQFF.

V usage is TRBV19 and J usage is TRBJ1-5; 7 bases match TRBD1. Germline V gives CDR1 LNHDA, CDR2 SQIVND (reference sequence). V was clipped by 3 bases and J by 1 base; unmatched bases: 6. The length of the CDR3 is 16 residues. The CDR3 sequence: CASSIPGRGSNQPQHF. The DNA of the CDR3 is TGTGCCAGTAGTATTCCCGGCAGGGGGAGCAATCAGCCCCAGCATTTT.

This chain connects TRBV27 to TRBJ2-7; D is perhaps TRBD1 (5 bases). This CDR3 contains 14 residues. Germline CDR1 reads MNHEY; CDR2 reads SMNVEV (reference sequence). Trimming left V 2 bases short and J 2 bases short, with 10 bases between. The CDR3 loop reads CASSLLSGPYEQYF. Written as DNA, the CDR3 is TGTGCCAGCAGTTTACTGTCAGGGCCCTACGAGCAGTACTTC.

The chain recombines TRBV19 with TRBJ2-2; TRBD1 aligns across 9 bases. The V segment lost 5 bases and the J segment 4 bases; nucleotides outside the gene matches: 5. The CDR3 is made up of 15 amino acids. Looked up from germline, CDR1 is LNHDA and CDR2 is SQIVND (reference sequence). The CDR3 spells CASSPQGAGTGELFF. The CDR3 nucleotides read TGTGCCAGTAGTCCACAGGGGGCGGGCACCGGGGAGCTGTTTTTT.

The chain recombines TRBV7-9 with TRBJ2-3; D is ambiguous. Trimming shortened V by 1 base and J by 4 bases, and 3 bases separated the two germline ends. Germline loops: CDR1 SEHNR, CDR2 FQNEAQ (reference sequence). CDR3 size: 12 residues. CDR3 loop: CASSLGADTQYF. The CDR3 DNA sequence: TGTGCCAGCAGCTTAGGGGCAGATACGCAGTATTTT.

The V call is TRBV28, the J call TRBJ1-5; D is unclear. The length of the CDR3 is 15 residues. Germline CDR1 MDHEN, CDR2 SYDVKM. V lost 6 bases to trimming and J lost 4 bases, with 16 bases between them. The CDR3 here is CASRTPGGRNQPQHF. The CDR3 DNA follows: TGTGCCAGCAGAACACCAGGAGGTCGGAATCAGCCCCAGCATTTT. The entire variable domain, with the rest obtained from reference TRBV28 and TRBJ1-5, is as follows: DVKVTQSSRYLVKRTGEKVFLECVQDMDHENMFWYRQDPGLGLRLIYFSYDVKMKEKGDIPEGYSVSREKKERFSLILESASTNQTSMYLCASRTPGGRNQPQHFGDGTRLSIL.

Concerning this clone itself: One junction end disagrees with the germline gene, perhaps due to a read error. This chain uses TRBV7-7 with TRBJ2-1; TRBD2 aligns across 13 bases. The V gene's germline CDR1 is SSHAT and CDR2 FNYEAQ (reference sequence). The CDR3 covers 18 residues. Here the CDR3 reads CASSSDPTSGRSYNEQFF. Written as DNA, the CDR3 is TGTGCTAGCAGCTCGGACCCGACTAGCGGGAGGTCTTACAATGAGCAGTTCTTC.

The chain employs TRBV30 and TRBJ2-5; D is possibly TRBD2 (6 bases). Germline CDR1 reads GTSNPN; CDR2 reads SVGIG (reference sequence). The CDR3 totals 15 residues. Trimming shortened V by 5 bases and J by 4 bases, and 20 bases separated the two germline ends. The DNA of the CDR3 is TGTGCCTGGGATACTAGCAGGGAGATTGGAGAGACCCAGTACTTC. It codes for CAWDTSREIGETQYF. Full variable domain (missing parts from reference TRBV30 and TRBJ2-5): SQTIHQWPATLVQPVGSPLSLECTVEGTSNPNLYWYRQAAGRGLQLLFYSVGIGQISSEVPQNLSASRPQDRQFILSSKKLLLSDSGFYLCAWDTSREIGETQYFGPGTRLLVL.

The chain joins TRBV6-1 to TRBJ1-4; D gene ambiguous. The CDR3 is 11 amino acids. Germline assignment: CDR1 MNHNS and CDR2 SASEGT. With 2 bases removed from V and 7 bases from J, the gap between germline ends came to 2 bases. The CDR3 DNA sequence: TGTGCCAGCAGTGAACCTGAAAAACTGTTTTTT. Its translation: CASSEPEKLFF.

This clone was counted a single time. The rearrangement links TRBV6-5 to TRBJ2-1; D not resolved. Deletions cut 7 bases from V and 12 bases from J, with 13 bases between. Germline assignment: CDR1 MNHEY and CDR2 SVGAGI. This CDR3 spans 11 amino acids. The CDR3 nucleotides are TGTGCCAGCACATCCGGATTAGGGCAGTTCTTC. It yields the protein CASTSGLGQFF.

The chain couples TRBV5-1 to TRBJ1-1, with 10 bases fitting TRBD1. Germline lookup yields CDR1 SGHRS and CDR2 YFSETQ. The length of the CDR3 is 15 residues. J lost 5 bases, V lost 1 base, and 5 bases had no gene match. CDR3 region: CASSLPGTGVTEAFF. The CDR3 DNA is TGCGCCAGCAGCTTGCCCGGGACAGGGGTAACTGAAGCTTTCTTT.